This TCR beta chain was documented in a study of response to subunit inactivated influenza vaccine. This clonotype was seen only a few times. TCRdb independently ran MiXCR on the RT-PCR reads; one entry per CDR3 protein. The table includes 500,000 to 650,000 distinct CDR3 sequences, less than 8% detected once. The CDR3 runs 18 residues. V was clipped by 2 bases and J by 0 bases, with 16 bases between them. From germline, CDR1 is MNHNS and CDR2 SASEGT. The sample was PBMCs from blood, taken around 25 months after vaccination. This clonotype originated in a man aged 45 to 75 who received an inactivated influenza vaccine. The chain couples TRBV6-1 to TRBJ1-4; D is perhaps TRBD1 (6 bases). The CDR3 loop is CASSEYSPRTATNEKLFF. The CDR3 DNA is TGTGCCAGCAGTGAATATAGTCCCAGGACAGCAACTAATGAAAAACTGTTTTTT.